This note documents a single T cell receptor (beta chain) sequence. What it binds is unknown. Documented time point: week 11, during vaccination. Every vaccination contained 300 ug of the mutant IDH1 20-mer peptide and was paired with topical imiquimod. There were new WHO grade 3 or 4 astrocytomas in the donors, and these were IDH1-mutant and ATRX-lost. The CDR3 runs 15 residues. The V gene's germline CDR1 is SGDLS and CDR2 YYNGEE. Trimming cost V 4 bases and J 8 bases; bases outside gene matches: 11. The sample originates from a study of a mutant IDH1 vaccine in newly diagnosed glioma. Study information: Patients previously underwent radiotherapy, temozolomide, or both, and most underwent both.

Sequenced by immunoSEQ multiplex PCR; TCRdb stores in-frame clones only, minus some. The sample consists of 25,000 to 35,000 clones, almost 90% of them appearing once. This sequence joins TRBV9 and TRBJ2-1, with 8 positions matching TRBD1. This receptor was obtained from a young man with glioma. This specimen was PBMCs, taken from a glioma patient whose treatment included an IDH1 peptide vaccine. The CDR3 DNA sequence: TGTGCCAGCAGCCAACGGACAGGGTTTGGGTATGAGCAGTTCTTC. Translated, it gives CASSQRTGFGYEQFF.